This record looks at one T cell receptor beta chain sequence and its context. Its specificity is not known. The data stem from a study of naive CD8 T cells in extremely preterm neonates. Whole-study findings and limits: Preterm CDR3s were shorter than older groups', with fewer N additions and less trimming. The authors flagged variable productive template counts in preterm samples. Preterm neonate repertoires were significantly less rich by iChao1 than others.

Preterm samples came from extremely preterm deliveries at 23-27 weeks. Excluded: fetal demise, active maternal HSV, known maternal HIV. Generated by immunoSEQ multiplex PCR, the TCRdb table keeps only in-frame clones and is missing some. The profile shows thousands of clones, roughly 96% of them singletons. The V segment lost 4 bases and the J segment 6 bases; nucleotides outside the gene matches: 0. The CDR3 is made up of 13 amino acids. The V gene's germline CDR1 is MDHEN and CDR2 SYDVKM. The chain couples TRBV28 to TRBJ2-7, with 13 bases aligning to TRBD2. Sequenced: naive CD8+ T cells from cord blood. The sequence was obtained from a boy who was born preterm. As DNA, the CDR3 is TGTGCCAGCAGTTGGACTAGCGGGAGCGAGCAGTACTTC. Amino acids: CASSWTSGSEQYF.